This T cell receptor beta chain originates from a study of blood T cells in healthy people across ages (dated by TCRdb to between 2015 and 2017). For context, the study as a whole: In model experiments, template switching captured about one uniquely barcoded TCR beta cDNA molecule for every two T cells. Age-related changes in TCR beta repertoire diversity were measured in the study by deep sequencing normalized with unique cDNA molecular identifiers. The donors were split into four age groups: young (average about 15 years), middle-aged (more than 35), aged (roughly 60) and long-lived (under 90). To avoid experimental bias, donors of different ages were spread randomly across the sequencing lanes. The study analyzed two additional independent replicas of 1 million unique cDNA reads from the same blood draw for two donors, one aged 18 to 30 and one aged 80 or older.

Note on this clonotype: Its target antigen remains unknown. Sequence at one end of the junction differs from germline and may be a read error.

The receptor library was made with 5' RACE. The sample was run on an Illumina HiSeq 2500. A second PCR of roughly 7 to 12 cycles was run with a J-beta primer mix and a sample-barcoded 5' primer. Each TCR beta cDNA molecule received a unique molecular identifier from a template-switch 5' adaptor carrying 12 random nucleotides. Each sample yielded at least 3 million CDR3-containing paired-end reads. All of the RNA was converted into first-strand cDNA using the Mint cDNA synthesis kit, with a TRBC-specific oligonucleotide serving as the primer. All cDNA was treated with uracil-DNA glycosylase and then went through a first 18-cycle PCR with the universal primers M1SS and BC2_uni_R. The authors' pipeline ran thus. For normalization, 1 million high-quality reads were randomly selected from each sample, with every read carrying a distinct molecular identifier. Reads with shared molecular identifiers were discarded instead of being binned into consensus sequences. MiTCR, run with a Q25 quality threshold and the strictest error-elimination algorithm, handled CDR3 identification, clonotype clustering and error correction. A nonparametric unseen species model with Euler transformation was used to estimate a lower bound on total TCR beta diversity. In TCRdb, the public reads were trimmed at Q25 with fastp and aligned with MiXCR, with productive beta chains retained. One record per CDR3 amino acid sequence lists the most common genes and DNA. Clone size and V and J calls follow TCRdb, not the original study. Across this sample there are about 1 million distinct CDR3 sequences, with over 35% seen only once. The ten most abundant clones make up approximately 17% of the sample.

Systemically healthy Caucasian individuals from Russia, some 40 in total and aged roughly 6 to 95 years, were included as donors. Each donor gave 8.5 to 10 milliliters of peripheral blood, collected into EDTA-treated Vacutainer tubes. PBMCs were isolated by Ficoll-Paque density-gradient centrifugation, with at least 7 million obtained per sample. Total RNA, at least 5.5 micrograms per sample, was extracted from PBMCs with Trizol reagent. Naive CD45RAhigh/CD27high T cell percentages were measured by flow cytometry on a PBMC aliquot from every donor. In the germline V gene (reference sequence), CDR1 corresponds to MNHEY and CDR2 to SMNVEV. Spanning cysteine to phenylalanine, the CDR3 consists of 14 amino acids. The only DNA kept is the CDR3, 42 bases in frame from the first base. Overall study results and their limits: Estimates of total diversity based on one million sequenced T cells were considered lower bounds and underestimates. A strong correlation was found between observed TCR beta diversity and the percentage of naive T cells measured by flow cytometry. Donor CMV infection status was unknown, potentially confounding age-related changes in expanded clonotypes. As age increased, observed TCR beta diversity per million T cells dropped in a roughly linear way, and a significant reduction was already evident by age 40. The long-lived group showed more naive CD4+ T cells, fewer expanded clones and increased TCR diversity than the aged group, suggesting age selection. Bulk unsorted PBMC profiling prevented conclusive comparison of naive and antigen-experienced compartments.

The sequence came from an older woman in good health. This sequence uses TRBV27 and TRBJ2-4, with the D gene not confidently named. The source material was blood. The DNA sequence follows: TGTGCCAACAGTTCTGCGAGCGCCCTAAACATTCAGTACTTC. This translates into CANSSASALNIQYF.